This T cell receptor (beta chain) was found in a study of blood T cell repertoires in COVID-19 (TCRdb year 2020). Some background on the complete study: The collaborator samples originated in the United States, Italy and Spain and spanned the acute and convalescent phases of COVID-19. The prospective study material was composed of cDNA or gDNA derived from T cells, B-cell-depleted T cells, or PBMCs. Deeply sampled blood TCRbeta repertoires from subjects exposed to, actively infected with, or recovered from COVID-19 were included in the dataset. A freely available public database, intended as a resource for researchers studying the immune response to SARS-CoV-2, is where the repertoires were released. Samples came from the ongoing ImmuneRACE study (first 160 participants) plus 1,254 subjects from 6 global collaborators. A de-identified subject ID, COVID-19 status, age in years and sex were almost always included in the sample metadata. Where available, HLA class I and class II types were obtained from metadata supplied by the sample provider rather than from assay-based typing. What the research found in general, with its limitations: How much clinical and demographic metadata was included differed by source and by participant, and the metadata was provided uncurated.

Each collaborating institution followed its own protocols to collect whole blood in K2EDTA tubes. For TCRbeta analysis, collaborators shipped samples in one of three forms: frozen whole blood, isolated PBMCs, or DNA extracted from either of those sample types. As to this clone: It lacks a known antigen. The sample holds no much larger clone one base away, and base qualities are not on file.

The immunoSEQ Assay, a bias-controlled multiplex PCR, was used to amplify TCRbeta CDR3 regions from genomic DNA. The study's own analysis went as follows. The number of nucleated cells in each sample was estimated by amplification of reference gene primers within the assay. To quantify the absolute abundance of each unique TCRbeta CDR3 rearrangement, sequence reads were collapsed and filtered. Productive Simpson clonality was computed per sample as the square root of Simpson's diversity index over productive rearrangements. The table was pulled from immuneACCESS by TCRdb, which kept in-frame rearrangements only. Such tables lose some clones; where checked, under half of the loss comes from unresolved V genes, and the rest has no known cause. That table gives V, J and clone size, and the DNA gave D and trimming. The sample records under 100,000 clones, over 70% of which are singletons. The ten top clones hold nearly 25% of the sample.

The germline V gene provides CDR1 SGDLS and CDR2 YYNGEE. The CDR3 has 14 amino acids, counting the end cysteine and phenylalanine. Only CDR3 DNA remains: 42 bases, in frame from the first base. The junction shows trimming of 3 bases on V and 0 bases on J, plus 6 bases between the germline ends. The sequencing input was peripheral blood. The chain was built from TRBV9 and TRBJ2-2, with a weak D call of TRBD2 (6 bases match). The sequence derives from a man older than 75 with active or convalescent COVID-19. The nucleotides read TGTGCCAGCAGCGGGGGGGCGAACACCGGGGAGCTGTTTTTT. It specifies CASSGGANTGELFF.